A selection of T cell receptor beta chains follows, all from one sample in a study of post-analysis software for immune sequencing data. MiXCR, applied by TCRdb to the PCR reads, yields one record per CDR3 protein. The table has approximately 730,000 distinct CDR3 sequences, about 27% seen once. Material: blood. The source of these receptors is a girl aged 5 to 17 with multiple sclerosis. Both conserved end residues are part of each CDR3. D genes are given only for firm matches. Clone size is not always given. Where it is, it says once, few, many or a class for expanded clones.

CDR3 DNA | CDR3 protein | V gene | D gene | J gene | clone size
TGTGCCAGCAGTAAAGAGCCAGGACGCCACGCATACGAGCAGTACTTC | CASSKEPGRHAYEQYF | TRBV7-7 | NA | TRBJ2-7 | few
TGTGCCAGCAGTCCTCCGACGGTTAGCTCTGGAAACACCATATATTTT | CASSPPTVSSGNTIYF | TRBV28 | NA | TRBJ1-3 | NA
TGCGCCAGCAGCTTGGAGGGTTTGGGCAATCAGCCCCAGCATTTT | CASSLEGLGNQPQHF | TRBV5-1 | NA | TRBJ1-5 | NA
TGCGCCAGCAGCGCCGGACAGGCCTACGAGCAGTACTTC | CASSAGQAYEQYF | TRBV10-1 | TRBD1 | TRBJ2-7 | NA
TGTGCCAGCAGCCCCGACCGTCACAATGAGCAGTTCTTC | CASSPDRHNEQFF | TRBV6-2/TRBV6-3 | NA | TRBJ2-1 | NA
TGCAGTGCTAGAGCTGGGACAGGGGGTCTTTCCTACGAGCAGTACTTC | CSARAGTGGLSYEQYF | TRBV20-1 | TRBD1 | TRBJ2-7 | few
TGTGCCAGCAGTCGGGAAGCGGGCGGCTACACCTTC | CASSREAGGYTF | TRBV12-3/TRBV12-4 | NA | TRBJ1-2 | NA
TGCGCCAGCAGCGCGCAGGGCACGGGCACTGAAGCTTTCTTT | CASSAQGTGTEAFF | TRBV5-1 | NA | TRBJ1-1 | NA
TGTGCCAGCAGTTACATGGTGGCGGGGGGGGCGCCAGACGAGCAGTTCTTC | CASSYMVAGGAPDEQFF | TRBV6-6 | TRBD2 | TRBJ2-1 | many
TGCAGCGCCCAACCGACGGACTCCTACGAGCAGTACTTC | CSAQPTDSYEQYF | TRBV29-1 | NA | TRBJ2-7 | NA
TGCAGCGTTGATAGTGGGACGACCAGCTACAATGAGCAGTTCTTC | CSVDSGTTSYNEQFF | TRBV29-1 | NA | TRBJ2-1 | few
TGTGCCAGCAGCACCGTTGGGACGGAGCCTTACAATGAGCAGTTCTTC | CASSTVGTEPYNEQFF | TRBV7-9 | NA | TRBJ2-1 | few
TGCAGTGCGGCGCGGGACAGTTACAATGAGCAGTTCTTC | CSAARDSYNEQFF | TRBV20-1 | NA | TRBJ2-1 | many
TGTGCCAGCACAAGGGGGAGCCTCAACTACGAGCAGTACTTC | CASTRGSLNYEQYF | TRBV2 | NA | TRBJ2-7 | NA
TGTGCCAGCTGGGGTGGGGAATTGGGCCAGCCCCAGCATTTT | CASWGGELGQPQHF | TRBV27 | NA | TRBJ1-5 | few
TGTGCCAGCAGCGACTCGACCCGGGTCACAGATACGCAGTATTTT | CASSDSTRVTDTQYF | TRBV9 | NA | TRBJ2-3 | NA
TGTGCCAGCAGCTTAGAGCTACTAGCGGGAGTAGTCAATGAGCAGTTCTTC | CASSLELLAGVVNEQFF | TRBV7-2 | TRBD2 | TRBJ2-1 | many
TGTGCCAGCAGTTACAACATGGACAGGGTTTTGCACAATGAGCAGTTCTTC | CASSYNMDRVLHNEQFF | TRBV6-2/TRBV6-3 | TRBD1 | TRBJ2-1 | few
TGCAGTGCGAGCGACAGGGGAGGAGAGACCCAGTACTTC | CSASDRGGETQYF | TRBV20-1 | TRBD1 | TRBJ2-5 | NA
TGTGCCATCAGTGAGTCTGGCACAGGTAGAGGGTACAATGAGCAGTTCTTC | CAISESGTGRGYNEQFF | TRBV10-3 | NA | TRBJ2-1 | few
TGCAGTGCTCCCCTGGGGGGAATGAGCAATCAGCCCCAGCATTTT | CSAPLGGMSNQPQHF | TRBV20-1 | NA | TRBJ1-5 | few
TGTGCCAGCAGCCCTAAGGCGGGACAGAGATCCTACGAGCAGTACTTC | CASSPKAGQRSYEQYF | TRBV7-2 | NA | TRBJ2-7 | few
TGTGCCATCAGTGGGACAGGGGTGAATGAAAAACTGTTTTTT | CAISGTGVNEKLFF | TRBV10-3 | TRBD1 | TRBJ1-4 | NA
TGTGCCAGCAGCTTAGGGGTTGCCGGGGGCCGGGGTGAGCAGTACTTC | CASSLGVAGGRGEQYF | TRBV7-2 | NA | TRBJ2-7 | NA
TGTGCCAGCAACCAGGACCTCCGGCGGGGGACCCAGTACTTC | CASNQDLRRGTQYF | TRBV6-6 | NA | TRBJ2-5 | NA